This is a list of T cell receptor beta chains from one sample in a study of response to subunit inactivated influenza vaccine. One entry per CDR3 protein, called by TCRdb with MiXCR from the RT-PCR reads. Among under 850,000 distinct CDR3 sequences, roughly 20% were seen once, and the ten largest hold approximately 10%. Sequences were derived from PBMCs from blood, sampled more than 4 days after vaccination. These TCRs come from a man in his fifties who received an inactivated influenza vaccine. Both conserved end residues are part of each CDR3. A D gene is named only where the DNA matches it firmly. A row's size may be missing; if present it is once, few, many or a size class.

cdr3_length j_call clone_size d_call v_call cdr3_aa cdr3_nt
15 TRBJ1-5 few NA TRBV12-3/TRBV12-4 CASSFAGYGNQPQHF TGTGCCAGCAGTTTTGCAGGTTACGGCAATCAGCCCCAGCATTTT
10 TRBJ1-1 few TRBD1 TRBV29-1 CSGQGSEAFF TGCAGCGGACAGGGCTCTGAAGCTTTCTTT
17 TRBJ2-7 many TRBD2 TRBV4-3 CASSQDIRASGRAKQYF TGCGCCAGCAGCCAAGATATAAGGGCTAGCGGGAGGGCTAAGCAGTACTTC
15 TRBJ1-1 NA NA TRBV10-3 CAISETIQFPRGAFF TGTGCCATCAGTGAGACTATTCAATTCCCCCGCGGAGCTTTCTTT
18 TRBJ2-1 few TRBD2 TRBV29-1 CSVGGTSGRMSSYNEQFF TGCAGCGTGGGAGGGACTAGCGGGAGGATGAGCTCCTACAATGAGCAGTTCTTC
15 TRBJ1-6 NA NA TRBV5-5 CASRSVSSYNSPLHF TGTGCCAGCAGATCCGTTTCCTCCTATAATTCACCCCTCCACTTT
13 TRBJ2-2 NA NA TRBV3-1 CASSHLAARELFF TGTGCCAGCAGCCATTTAGCGGCCCGGGAGCTGTTTTTT
16 TRBJ2-4 few TRBD1 TRBV4-3 CASSQGNWDSKNIQYF TGCGCCAGCAGCCAAGGAAACTGGGACAGCAAAAACATTCAGTACTTC
14 TRBJ1-2 few NA TRBV5-1 CASSDPWTDYGYTF TGCGCCAGCAGCGATCCCTGGACAGACTATGGCTACACCTTC
13 TRBJ1-1 few NA TRBV18 CASSGTRNTEAFF TGTGCCAGCTCCGGGACACGGAACACTGAAGCTTTCTTT
16 TRBJ2-2 NA TRBD2 TRBV7-6 CASSRQLAANTGELFF TGTGCCAGCAGCAGACAACTAGCGGCGAACACCGGGGAGCTGTTTTTT
15 TRBJ2-1 few TRBD2 TRBV5-1 CASSKLAGPYNEQFF TGCGCCAGCAGCAAGTTAGCGGGACCGTACAATGAGCAGTTCTTC
14 TRBJ1-1 NA NA TRBV3-1 CASSQGDMNTEAFF TGTGCCAGCAGCCAAGGGGATATGAACACTGAAGCTTTCTTT
15 TRBJ2-7 many TRBD2 TRBV4-3 CASSQASGTNYEQYF TGCGCCAGCAGCCAGGCCTCCGGGACTAACTACGAGCAGTACTTC
17 TRBJ2-7 many NA TRBV4-1 CASSQAGMRQLSYEQYF TGCGCCAGCAGCCAAGCGGGCATGCGTCAACTCTCCTACGAGCAGTACTTC
14 TRBJ1-1 NA NA TRBV5-1 CASSLVADNTEAFF TGCGCCAGCAGCTTGGTGGCAGACAACACTGAAGCTTTCTTT
16 TRBJ2-7 few NA TRBV19 CASSTSGTKTRYEQYF TGTGCCAGTAGTACGTCCGGGACAAAGACTCGCTACGAGCAGTACTTC
13 TRBJ2-7 many NA TRBV4-1 CASSRTDDYEQYF TGCGCCAGCAGCCGGACGGACGATTACGAGCAGTACTTC
14 TRBJ1-5 many NA TRBV12-3/TRBV12-4 CASTGGRHNQPQHF TGTGCCAGCACCGGCGGACGGCACAATCAGCCCCAGCATTTT
15 TRBJ2-7 few TRBD1 TRBV12-3/TRBV12-4 CASRDDRGHSYEQYF TGTGCCAGCAGAGATGACAGGGGTCACTCCTACGAGCAGTACTTC
14 TRBJ1-1 NA NA TRBV6-5 CASSSGSNRPEAFF TGTGCCAGCAGTTCGGGATCTAATCGCCCTGAAGCTTTCTTT
17 TRBJ2-1 NA NA TRBV24-1 CATSDFRQESSYNEQFF TGTGCCACCAGTGATTTCCGACAGGAAAGCTCCTACAATGAGCAGTTCTTC
15 TRBJ1-2 NA NA TRBV4-3 CASSQVREGSYGYTF TGCGCCAGCAGCCAAGTTCGAGAAGGGAGCTATGGCTACACCTTC
14 TRBJ1-5 NA TRBD1 TRBV5-5 CASSLTGAGQPQHF TGTGCCAGCAGCTTGACAGGGGCGGGTCAGCCCCAGCATTTT
15 TRBJ2-1 NA TRBD2 TRBV11-2 CASSPVGTSGRSRVF TGTGCCAGCAGCCCCGTAGGGACTAGCGGGAGAAGTCGGGTCTTC
15 TRBJ2-1 many TRBD1 TRBV4-3 CASSRQGPLTDEQFF TGCGCCAGCAGCCGACAGGGGCCCCTCACGGATGAGCAGTTCTTC
14 TRBJ1-2 NA NA TRBV12-3/TRBV12-4 CASSRGSSNYGYTF TGTGCCAGCAGCAGAGGGTCATCTAACTATGGCTACACCTTC
15 TRBJ2-1 few TRBD2 TRBV20-1 CSARVPRGGINEQFF TGCAGTGCTAGAGTCCCGCGGGGGGGCATCAATGAGCAGTTCTTC
18 TRBJ2-1 NA TRBD2 TRBV11-2 CASSLGPGLAGVHNEQFF TGTGCCAGCAGCTTAGGACCGGGACTAGCGGGAGTCCACAATGAGCAGTTCTTC
13 TRBJ2-7 few NA TRBV20-1 CSAVRDLLSEQYF TGCAGTGCCGTAAGGGACCTCCTCAGCGAGCAGTACTTC
15 TRBJ1-2 few NA TRBV15 CATSRGGLGGDGYTF TGTGCCACCAGCAGAGGCGGACTCGGGGGAGATGGCTACACCTTC
15 TRBJ2-4 NA TRBD1 TRBV5-1 CASSPPGGQINIQYF TGCGCCAGCAGCCCCCCTGGGGGACAGATAAACATTCAGTACTTC
14 TRBJ2-2 NA NA TRBV5-1 CASSFDAGTGELFF TGCGCCAGCAGCTTCGACGCGGGAACCGGGGAGCTGTTTTTT
15 TRBJ2-5 NA NA TRBV5-8 CASSLSRGVRETQYF TGTGCCAGCAGCTTGTCCAGGGGAGTTCGGGAGACCCAGTACTTC
10 TRBJ1-2 few NA TRBV21-1 CLGANYGYTF TGTCTCGGGGCTAACTATGGCTACACCTTC
13 TRBJ2-7 NA TRBD1 TRBV10-3 CAISGTGPYEQYF TGTGCCATCAGTGGGACAGGGCCCTACGAGCAGTACTTC
14 TRBJ2-1 few NA TRBV6-1 CASSQIQGYNEQFF TGTGCCAGCAGTCAGATACAGGGATACAATGAGCAGTTCTTC
15 TRBJ2-5 few NA TRBV5-1 CAVKRGAGTQETQYF TGCGCCGTAAAACGCGGGGCAGGGACCCAAGAGACCCAGTACTTC
16 TRBJ2-2 NA TRBD2 TRBV18 CASTNGLAANTGELFF TGTGCCAGCACAAACGGACTAGCGGCCAACACCGGGGAGCTGTTTTTT
15 TRBJ1-2 few TRBD1 TRBV5-5 CASSLEGQGGYGYTF TGTGCCAGCAGCTTGGAAGGACAGGGGGGCTATGGCTACACCTTC
16 TRBJ2-2 few NA TRBV9 CASSPRGIANTGELFF TGTGCCAGCAGCCCCCGAGGGATCGCGAACACCGGGGAGCTGTTTTTT
20 TRBJ2-3 NA NA TRBV7-2 CASSLARAGIFQPSTDTQYF TGTGCCAGCAGCTTAGCGCGGGCAGGGATCTTCCAGCCTAGCACAGATACGCAGTATTTT
16 TRBJ2-1 few TRBD1 TRBV5-7 CASSLYPRDRWGEQFF TGTGCCAGCAGCTTGTATCCCCGGGACAGGTGGGGTGAGCAGTTCTTC
15 TRBJ1-5 few TRBD1 TRBV6-5 CASSYSTGFNQPQHF TGTGCCAGCAGTTACTCGACAGGGTTCAATCAGCCCCAGCATTTT
14 TRBJ1-2 NA TRBD1 TRBV2 CASRDRESGYGYTF TGTGCCAGCAGAGACAGGGAATCGGGCTATGGCTACACCTTC
12 TRBJ2-5 many NA TRBV7-2 CASSLDRETQYF TGTGCCAGCAGCTTAGACCGGGAGACCCAGTACTTC
17 TRBJ2-7 NA TRBD1 TRBV6-5 CASSYSILGQGAYEQYF TGTGCCAGCAGTTACTCGATCTTGGGACAGGGGGCCTACGAGCAGTACTTC
15 TRBJ2-3 NA TRBD2 TRBV20-1 CSASRPSGRGDTQYF TGCAGTGCTAGTCGGCCTAGCGGGAGGGGAGATACGCAGTATTTT
15 TRBJ1-5 NA TRBD1 TRBV20-1 CSARVGTGNNQPQHF TGCAGTGCTAGGGTCGGGACAGGGAACAATCAGCCCCAGCATTTT
14 TRBJ2-6 few NA TRBV29-1 CSVEIGAGANVLTF TGCAGCGTTGAAATAGGGGCTGGGGCCAACGTCCTGACTTTC
16 TRBJ2-5 NA TRBD2 TRBV12-3/TRBV12-4 CASSLAGEILGETQYF TGTGCCAGCAGCCTAGCGGGGGAGATTCTAGGAGAGACCCAGTACTTC
15 TRBJ2-7 NA NA TRBV6-5 CASSYSKGVHYEQYF TGTGCCAGCAGTTACTCAAAAGGGGTTCACTACGAGCAGTACTTC
14 TRBJ1-1 NA TRBD1 TRBV5-5 CASSSGTGITEAFF TGTGCCAGCAGCTCAGGGACAGGAATCACTGAAGCTTTCTTT
13 TRBJ1-2 few NA TRBV27 CASSWGLGYGYTF TGTGCCAGCAGCTGGGGACTTGGCTATGGCTACACCTTC
14 TRBJ2-5 few TRBD2 TRBV7-2 CASSPIAGGETQYF TGTGCCAGCAGCCCCATAGCGGGAGGTGAGACCCAGTACTTC
14 TRBJ2-7 NA NA TRBV6-2/TRBV6-3 CASSYRDGGYEQYF TGTGCCAGCAGTTACAGGGACGGTGGGTACGAGCAGTACTTC
16 TRBJ1-2 few NA TRBV4-3 CASSQDLSQRNYGYTF TGCGCCAGCAGCCAAGATTTGTCCCAGCGTAACTATGGCTACACCTTC
12 TRBJ2-1 NA NA TRBV19 CASSTSGYEQFF TGTGCCAGTAGTACCTCCGGATACGAGCAGTTCTTC
14 TRBJ2-7 NA NA TRBV14 CASSRSNRRYEQYF TGTGCCAGCAGCCGAAGTAACAGGAGGTACGAGCAGTACTTC
13 TRBJ2-7 few NA TRBV29-1 CSVARGGSYEQYF TGCAGCGTTGCCAGGGGAGGCTCCTACGAGCAGTACTTC